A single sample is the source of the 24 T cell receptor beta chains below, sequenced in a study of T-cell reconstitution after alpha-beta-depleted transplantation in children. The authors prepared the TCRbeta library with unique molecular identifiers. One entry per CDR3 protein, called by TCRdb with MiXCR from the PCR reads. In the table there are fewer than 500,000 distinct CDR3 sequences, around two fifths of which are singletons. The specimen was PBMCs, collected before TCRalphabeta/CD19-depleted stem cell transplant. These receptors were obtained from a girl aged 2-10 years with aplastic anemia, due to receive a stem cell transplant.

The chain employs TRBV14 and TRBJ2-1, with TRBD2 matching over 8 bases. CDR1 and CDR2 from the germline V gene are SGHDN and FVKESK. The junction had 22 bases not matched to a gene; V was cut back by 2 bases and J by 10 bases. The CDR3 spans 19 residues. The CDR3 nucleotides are TGTGCCAGCAGCCAATTTGTAGGGTATTCGGGAGGGAAAATCCAGGAGCAGTTCTTC. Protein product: CASSQFVGYSGGKIQEQFF.

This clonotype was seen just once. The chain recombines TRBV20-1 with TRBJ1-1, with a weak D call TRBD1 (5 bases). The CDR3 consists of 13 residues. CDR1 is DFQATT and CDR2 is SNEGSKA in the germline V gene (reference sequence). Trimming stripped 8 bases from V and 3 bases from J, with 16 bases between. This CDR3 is CSNLKQDYTEAFF. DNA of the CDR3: TGCAGTAATCTAAAACAGGATTACACTGAAGCTTTCTTT.

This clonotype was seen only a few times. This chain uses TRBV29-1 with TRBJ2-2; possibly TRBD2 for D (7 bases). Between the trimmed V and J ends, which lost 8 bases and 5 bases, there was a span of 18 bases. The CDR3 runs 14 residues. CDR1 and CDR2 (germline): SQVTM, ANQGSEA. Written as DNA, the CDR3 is TGCAGCCCCCGAGGGGGGGGCCGGACCGGGGAGCTGTTTTTT. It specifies CSPRGGGRTGELFF.

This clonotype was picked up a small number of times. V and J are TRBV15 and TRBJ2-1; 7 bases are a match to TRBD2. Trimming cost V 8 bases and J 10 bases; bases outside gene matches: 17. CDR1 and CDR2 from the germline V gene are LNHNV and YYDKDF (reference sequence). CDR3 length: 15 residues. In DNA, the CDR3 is TGTGCCACCGGCGTGCGGGAGTCCCTCTTCAGGGAGCAGTTCTTC. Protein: CATGVRESLFREQFF.

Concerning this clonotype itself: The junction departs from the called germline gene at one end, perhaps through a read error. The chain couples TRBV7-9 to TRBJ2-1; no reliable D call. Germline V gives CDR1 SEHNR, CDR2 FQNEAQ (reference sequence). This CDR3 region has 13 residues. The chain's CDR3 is CASSFEVGVAFPF. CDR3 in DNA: TGTGCCAGCAGCTTCGAAGTGGGTGTGGCCTTCCCCTTC.

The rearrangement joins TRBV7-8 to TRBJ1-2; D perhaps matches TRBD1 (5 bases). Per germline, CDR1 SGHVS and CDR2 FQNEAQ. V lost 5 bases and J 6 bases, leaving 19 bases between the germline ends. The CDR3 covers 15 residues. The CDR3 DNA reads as TGTGCCAGCAGCCGACAGCGTACGGGTCGAAATGGCTACACCTTC. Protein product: CASSRQRTGRNGYTF.

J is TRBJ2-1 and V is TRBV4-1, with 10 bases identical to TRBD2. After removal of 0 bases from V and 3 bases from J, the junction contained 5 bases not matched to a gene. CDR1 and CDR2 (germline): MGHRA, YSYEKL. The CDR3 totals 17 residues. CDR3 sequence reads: CASSQDLLAGHYNEQFF. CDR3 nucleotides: TGCGCCAGCAGCCAAGATCTACTAGCGGGACACTACAATGAGCAGTTCTTC.

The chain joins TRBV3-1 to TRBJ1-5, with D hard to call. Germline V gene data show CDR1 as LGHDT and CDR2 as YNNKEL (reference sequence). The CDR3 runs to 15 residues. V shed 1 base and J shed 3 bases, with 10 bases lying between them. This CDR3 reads CASSQGLNNNQPQHF. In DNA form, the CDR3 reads TGTGCCAGCAGCCAAGGGCTGAACAACAATCAGCCCCAGCATTTT.

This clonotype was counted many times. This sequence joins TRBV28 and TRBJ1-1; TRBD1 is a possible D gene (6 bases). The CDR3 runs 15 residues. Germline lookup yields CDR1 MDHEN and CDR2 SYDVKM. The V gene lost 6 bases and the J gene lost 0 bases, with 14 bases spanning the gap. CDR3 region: CASSSRQALNTEAFF. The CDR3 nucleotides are TGTGCCAGCAGCTCACGACAGGCTTTGAACACTGAAGCTTTCTTT.

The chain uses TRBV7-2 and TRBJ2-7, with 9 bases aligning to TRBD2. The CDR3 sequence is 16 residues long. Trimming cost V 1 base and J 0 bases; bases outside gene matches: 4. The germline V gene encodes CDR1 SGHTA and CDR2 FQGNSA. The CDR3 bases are TGTGCCAGCAGCTTAGTCCTAGCGGGGAGCTCCTACGAGCAGTACTTC. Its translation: CASSLVLAGSSYEQYF.

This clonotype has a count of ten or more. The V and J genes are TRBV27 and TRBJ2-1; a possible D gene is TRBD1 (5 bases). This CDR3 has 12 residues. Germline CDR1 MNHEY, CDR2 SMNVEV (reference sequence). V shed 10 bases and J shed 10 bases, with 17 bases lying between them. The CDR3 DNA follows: TGTGCCACATCCTCTAGTGGGGCAGAGCAGTTCTTC. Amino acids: CATSSSGAEQFF.

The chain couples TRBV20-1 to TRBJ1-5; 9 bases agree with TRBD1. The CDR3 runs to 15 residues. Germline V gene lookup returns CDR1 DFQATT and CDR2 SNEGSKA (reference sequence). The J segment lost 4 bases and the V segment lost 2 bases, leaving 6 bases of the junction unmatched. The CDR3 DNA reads TGCAGTGCTAGACTACAGGGGGCGCCTAATCAGCCCCAGCATTTT. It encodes CSARLQGAPNQPQHF.

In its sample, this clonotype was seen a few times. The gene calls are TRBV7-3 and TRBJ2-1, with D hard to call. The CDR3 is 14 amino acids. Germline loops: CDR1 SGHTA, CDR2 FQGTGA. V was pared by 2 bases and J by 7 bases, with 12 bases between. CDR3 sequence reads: CASSLLGRHNEQFF. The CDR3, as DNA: TGTGCCAGCAGCTTATTAGGACGACATAATGAGCAGTTCTTC.

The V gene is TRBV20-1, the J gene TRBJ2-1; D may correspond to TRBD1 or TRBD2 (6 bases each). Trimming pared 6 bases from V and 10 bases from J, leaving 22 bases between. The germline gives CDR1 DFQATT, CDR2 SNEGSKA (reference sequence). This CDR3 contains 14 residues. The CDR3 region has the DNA TGCAGTGCCCCCCGCGGGACTGGGGGGCTAGAGCAGTTCTTC. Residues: CSAPRGTGGLEQFF.

CDR3: CASRNLAGVTDTQYF. Here the CDR3 DNA reads TGCGCCAGCAGGAATTTAGCGGGAGTAACAGATACGCAGTATTTT. This chain joins TRBV5-1 and TRBJ2-3, with 9 nucleotides matching TRBD2. The CDR3 totals 15 residues. Germline V CDR1 and CDR2: SGHRS, YFSETQ. V lost 5 bases, J lost 3 bases, and 7 bases stayed unmatched.

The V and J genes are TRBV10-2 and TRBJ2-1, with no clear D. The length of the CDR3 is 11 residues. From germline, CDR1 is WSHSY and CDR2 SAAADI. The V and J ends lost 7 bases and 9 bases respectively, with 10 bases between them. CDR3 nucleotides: TGCGCCAGCAAAGACTTGGTTGAGCAGTTCTTC. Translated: CASKDLVEQFF.

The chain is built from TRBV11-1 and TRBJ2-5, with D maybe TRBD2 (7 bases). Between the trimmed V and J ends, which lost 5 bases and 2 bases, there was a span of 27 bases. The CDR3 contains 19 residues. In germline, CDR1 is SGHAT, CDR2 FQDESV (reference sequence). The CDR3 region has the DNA TGTGCCAGCAGCGGTAATGGACGGGGGGCAGGAGCAACTCAAGAGACCCAGTACTTC. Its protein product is CASSGNGRGAGATQETQYF.

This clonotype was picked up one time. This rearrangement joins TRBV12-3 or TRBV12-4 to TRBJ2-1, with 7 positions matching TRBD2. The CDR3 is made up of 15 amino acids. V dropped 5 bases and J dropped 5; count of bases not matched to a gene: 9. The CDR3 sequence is CASSLPTSVDNEQFF. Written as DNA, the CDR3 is TGTGCCAGCAGTCTCCCCACTAGCGTTGACAATGAGCAGTTCTTC.

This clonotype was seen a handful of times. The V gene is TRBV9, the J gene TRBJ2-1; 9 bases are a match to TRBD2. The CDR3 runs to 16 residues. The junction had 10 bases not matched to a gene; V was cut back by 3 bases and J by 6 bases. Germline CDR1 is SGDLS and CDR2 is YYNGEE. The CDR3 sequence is CASSAFGGRVGNEQFF. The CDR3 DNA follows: TGTGCCAGCAGCGCTTTTGGCGGGAGGGTAGGCAATGAGCAGTTCTTC.

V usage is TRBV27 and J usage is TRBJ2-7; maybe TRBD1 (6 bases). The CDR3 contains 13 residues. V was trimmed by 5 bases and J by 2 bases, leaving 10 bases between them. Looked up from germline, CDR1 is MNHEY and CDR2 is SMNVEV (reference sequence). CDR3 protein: CASSVKGAYEQYF. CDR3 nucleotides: TGTGCCAGCAGTGTCAAGGGGGCCTACGAGCAGTACTTC.

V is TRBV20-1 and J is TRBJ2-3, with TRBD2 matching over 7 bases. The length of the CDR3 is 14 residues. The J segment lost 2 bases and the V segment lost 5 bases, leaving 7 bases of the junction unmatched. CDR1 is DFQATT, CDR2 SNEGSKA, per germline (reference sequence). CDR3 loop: CSAGASGTTDTQYF. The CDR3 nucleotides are TGCAGTGCTGGGGCTAGCGGTACCACAGATACGCAGTATTTT.

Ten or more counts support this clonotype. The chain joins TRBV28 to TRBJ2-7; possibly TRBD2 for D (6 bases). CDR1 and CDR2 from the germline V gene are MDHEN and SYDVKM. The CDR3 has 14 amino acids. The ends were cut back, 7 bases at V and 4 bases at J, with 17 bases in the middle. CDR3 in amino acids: CASIKGGPSYEQYF. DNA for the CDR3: TGTGCCAGCATAAAAGGAGGGCCGAGTTACGAGCAGTACTTC.

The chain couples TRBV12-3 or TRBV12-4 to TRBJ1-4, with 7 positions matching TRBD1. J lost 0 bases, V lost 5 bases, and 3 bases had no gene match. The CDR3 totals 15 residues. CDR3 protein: CASSRQGPTNEKLFF. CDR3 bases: TGTGCCAGCAGTCGACAGGGCCCAACTAATGAAAAACTGTTTTTT.

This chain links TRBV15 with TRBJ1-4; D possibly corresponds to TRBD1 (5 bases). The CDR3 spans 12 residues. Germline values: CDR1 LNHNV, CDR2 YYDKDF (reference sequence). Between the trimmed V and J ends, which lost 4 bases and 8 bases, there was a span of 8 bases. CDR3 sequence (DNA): TGTGCCACCAGCAAAGACAGCGAAAAACTGTTTTTT. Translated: CATSKDSEKLFF.